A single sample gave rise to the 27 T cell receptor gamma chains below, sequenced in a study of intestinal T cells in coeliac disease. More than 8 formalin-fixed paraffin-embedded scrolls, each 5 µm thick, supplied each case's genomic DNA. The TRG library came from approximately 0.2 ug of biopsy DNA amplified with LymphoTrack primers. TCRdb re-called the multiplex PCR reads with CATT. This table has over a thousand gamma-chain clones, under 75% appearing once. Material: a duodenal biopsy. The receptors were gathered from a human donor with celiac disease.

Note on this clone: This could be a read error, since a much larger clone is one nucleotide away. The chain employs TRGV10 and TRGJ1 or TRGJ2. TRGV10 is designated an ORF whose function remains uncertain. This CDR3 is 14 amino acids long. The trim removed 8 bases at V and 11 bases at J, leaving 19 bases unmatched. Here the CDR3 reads CAAWDRCGIGEKLF. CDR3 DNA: TGTGCTGCGTGGGATAGGTGTGGTATTGGTGAGAAACTCTTT.

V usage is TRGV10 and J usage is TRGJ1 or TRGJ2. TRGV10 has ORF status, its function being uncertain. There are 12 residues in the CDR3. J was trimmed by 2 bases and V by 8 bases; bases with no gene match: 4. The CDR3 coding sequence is TGTGCTGCGTGGGATGATTATTATAAGAAACTCTTT. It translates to CAAWDDYYKKLF.

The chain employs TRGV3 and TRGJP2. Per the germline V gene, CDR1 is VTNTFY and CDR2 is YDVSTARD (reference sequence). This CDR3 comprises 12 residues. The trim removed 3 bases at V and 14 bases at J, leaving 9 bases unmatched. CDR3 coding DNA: TGTGCCACCTGGGACGAGATTGGAATCAAGACGTTT. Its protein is CATWDEIGIKTF.

The DNA of the CDR3 is TGTGCTGCGTGGAAAAAAGGGAAGAAACTCTTT. It specifies CAAWKKGKKLF. The chain uses TRGV10 and TRGJ1 or TRGJ2. TRGV10 is classed as an ORF, of uncertain function. The V segment lost 8 bases and the J segment 10 bases; nucleotides outside the gene matches: 9. CDR3 length: 11 residues.

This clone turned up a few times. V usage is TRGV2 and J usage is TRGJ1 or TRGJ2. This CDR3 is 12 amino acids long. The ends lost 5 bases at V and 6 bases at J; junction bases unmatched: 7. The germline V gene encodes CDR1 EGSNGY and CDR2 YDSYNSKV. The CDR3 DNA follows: TGTGCCACCTGGGGGGGGGGTTATAAGAAACTCTTT. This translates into CATWGGGYKKLF.

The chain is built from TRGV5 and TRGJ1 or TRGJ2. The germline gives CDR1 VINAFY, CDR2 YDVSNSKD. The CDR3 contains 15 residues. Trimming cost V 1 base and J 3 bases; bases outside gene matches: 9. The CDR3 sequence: CATWDSPPCYYKKLF. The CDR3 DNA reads TGTGCCACCTGGGACAGCCCCCCATGTTATTATAAGAAACTCTTT.

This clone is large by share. The chain's CDR3 is CALWEVLEKLF. The CDR3 bases are TGTGCCTTGTGGGAGGTCTTAGAGAAACTCTTT. This chain links TRGV9 with TRGJ1 or TRGJ2. With V trimmed by 1 base and J by 11 bases, 5 bases remained unmatched. The V gene's germline CDR1 is GITISATS and CDR2 ISYDGTV (reference sequence). This CDR3 region has 11 residues.

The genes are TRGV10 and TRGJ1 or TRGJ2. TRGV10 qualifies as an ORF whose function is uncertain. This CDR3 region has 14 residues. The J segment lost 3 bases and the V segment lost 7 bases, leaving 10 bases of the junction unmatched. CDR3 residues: CAAWSRPFYYKKLF. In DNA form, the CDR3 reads TGTGCTGCGTGGTCTCGCCCCTTTTATTATAAGAAACTCTTT.

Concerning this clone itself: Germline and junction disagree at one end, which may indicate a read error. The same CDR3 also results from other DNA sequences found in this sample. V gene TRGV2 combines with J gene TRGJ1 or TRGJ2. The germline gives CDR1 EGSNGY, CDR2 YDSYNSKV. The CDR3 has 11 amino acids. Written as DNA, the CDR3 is TGCGCCACCTGGGACGGGTCAGAGAAACTCTTT. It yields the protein CATWDGSEKLF.

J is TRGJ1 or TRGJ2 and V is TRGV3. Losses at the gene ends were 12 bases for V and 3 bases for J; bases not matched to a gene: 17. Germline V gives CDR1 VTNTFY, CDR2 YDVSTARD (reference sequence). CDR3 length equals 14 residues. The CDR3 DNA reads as TGTGCCGACCTGGGACAGGCCTCTTATTATAAGAAACTCTTT. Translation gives CADLGQASYYKKLF.

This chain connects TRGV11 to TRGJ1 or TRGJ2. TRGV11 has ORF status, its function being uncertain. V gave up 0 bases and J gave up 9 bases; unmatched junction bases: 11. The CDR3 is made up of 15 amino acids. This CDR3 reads CACWIRHVRGGKKLF. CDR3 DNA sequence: TGTGCCTGCTGGATTAGGCACGTTAGGGGAGGTAAGAAACTCTTT.

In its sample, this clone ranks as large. The CDR3: CATSDKKLF. As DNA, the CDR3 is TGTGCCACCTCAGATAAGAAACTCTTT. The V gene is TRGV4, the J gene TRGJ1 or TRGJ2. Trimming cost V 8 bases and J 8 bases; bases outside gene matches: 3. The CDR3 sequence is 9 residues long. The germline gives CDR1 EGSTGY, CDR2 YDSYTSSV.

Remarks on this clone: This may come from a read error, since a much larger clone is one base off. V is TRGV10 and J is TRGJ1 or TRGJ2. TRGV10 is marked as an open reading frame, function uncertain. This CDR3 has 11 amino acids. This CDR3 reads CAAWGGYKKLF. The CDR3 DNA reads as TGCGCTGCGTGGGGAGGCTATAAGAAACTCTTT.

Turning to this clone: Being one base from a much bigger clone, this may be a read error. This CDR3 is CATWDSRGDWIKTF. The CDR3 DNA follows: TGTGCCACCTGGGACTCCAGGGGGGATTGGATCAAGACGTTT. The J gene is TRGJP2, the V gene TRGV2. With V trimmed by 3 bases and J by 8 bases, 9 bases remained unmatched. Per the germline V gene, CDR1 is EGSNGY and CDR2 is YDSYNSKV. This CDR3 contains 14 residues.

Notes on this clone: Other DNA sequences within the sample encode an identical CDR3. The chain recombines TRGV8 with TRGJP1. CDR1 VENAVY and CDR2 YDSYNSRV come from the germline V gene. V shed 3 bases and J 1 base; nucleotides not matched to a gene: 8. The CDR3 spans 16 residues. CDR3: CATWDFGGTTGWFKIF. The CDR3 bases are TGTGCCACCTGGGATTTTGGTGGTACCACTGGTTGGTTCAAGATATTT.

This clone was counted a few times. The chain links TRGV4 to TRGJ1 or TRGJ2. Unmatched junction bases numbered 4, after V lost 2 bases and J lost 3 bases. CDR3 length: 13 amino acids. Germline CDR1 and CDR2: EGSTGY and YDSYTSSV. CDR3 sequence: CATWDAFYYKKLF. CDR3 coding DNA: TGTGCCACCTGGGATGCTTTTTATTATAAGAAACTCTTT.

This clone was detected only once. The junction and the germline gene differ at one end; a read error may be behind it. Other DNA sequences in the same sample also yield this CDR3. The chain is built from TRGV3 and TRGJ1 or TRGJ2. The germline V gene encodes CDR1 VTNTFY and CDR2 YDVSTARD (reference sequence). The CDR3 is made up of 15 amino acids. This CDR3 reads CATWDRPFWGYKKLF. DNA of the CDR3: TGTGCCACCTGGGACAGGCCTTTTTGGGGTTATAAGAAACTCTTC.

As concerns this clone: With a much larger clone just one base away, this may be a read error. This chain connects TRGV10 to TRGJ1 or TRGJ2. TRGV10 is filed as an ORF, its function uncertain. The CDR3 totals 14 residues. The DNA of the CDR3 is TGTGCTGCGTGGGATCCCCCAAATTATTACAAGAAACTCTTT. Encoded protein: CAAWDPPNYYKKLF.

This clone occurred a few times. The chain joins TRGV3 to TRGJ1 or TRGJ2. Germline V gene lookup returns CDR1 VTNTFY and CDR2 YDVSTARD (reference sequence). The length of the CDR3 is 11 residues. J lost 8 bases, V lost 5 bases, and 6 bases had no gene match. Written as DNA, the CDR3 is TGTGCCACCTGGGGCCCCGATAAGAAACTCTTT. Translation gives CATWGPDKKLF.

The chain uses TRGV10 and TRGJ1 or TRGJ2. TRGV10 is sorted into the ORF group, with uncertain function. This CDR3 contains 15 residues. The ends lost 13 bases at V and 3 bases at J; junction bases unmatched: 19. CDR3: CAGCGSRPFYYKKLF. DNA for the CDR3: TGTGCTGGCTGTGGGTCTCGCCCCTTTTATTATAAGAAACTCTTT.

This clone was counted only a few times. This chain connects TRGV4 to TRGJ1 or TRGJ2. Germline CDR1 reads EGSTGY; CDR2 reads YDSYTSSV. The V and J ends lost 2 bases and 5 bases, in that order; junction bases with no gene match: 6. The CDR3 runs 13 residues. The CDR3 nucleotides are TGTGCCACCTGGGATGCAGGGCATTATAAGAAACTCTTT. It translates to CATWDAGHYKKLF.

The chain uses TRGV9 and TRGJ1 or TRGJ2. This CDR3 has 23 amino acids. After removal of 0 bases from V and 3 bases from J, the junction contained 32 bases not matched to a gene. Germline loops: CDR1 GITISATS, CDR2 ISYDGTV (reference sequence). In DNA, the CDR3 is TGTGCCTTGTGGGAGGTGCAAGGGTTGGTTTCCAGCAAGGTAGCAAGGGTTTATTATAAGAAACTCTTT. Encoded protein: CALWEVQGLVSSKVARVYYKKLF.

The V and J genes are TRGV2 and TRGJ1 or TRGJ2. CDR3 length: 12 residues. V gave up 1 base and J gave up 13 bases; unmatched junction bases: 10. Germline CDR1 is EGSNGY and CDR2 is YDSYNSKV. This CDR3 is CATWDGRGRKLF. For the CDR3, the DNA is TGTGCCACCTGGGACGGTCGAGGGAGAAAACTCTTT.

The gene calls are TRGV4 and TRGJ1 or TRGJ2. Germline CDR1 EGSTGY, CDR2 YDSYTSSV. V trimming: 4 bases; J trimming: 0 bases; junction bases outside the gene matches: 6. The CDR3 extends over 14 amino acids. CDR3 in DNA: TGTGCCACCTGGGAGAGCCAGAATTATTATAAGAAACTCTTT. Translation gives CATWESQNYYKKLF.

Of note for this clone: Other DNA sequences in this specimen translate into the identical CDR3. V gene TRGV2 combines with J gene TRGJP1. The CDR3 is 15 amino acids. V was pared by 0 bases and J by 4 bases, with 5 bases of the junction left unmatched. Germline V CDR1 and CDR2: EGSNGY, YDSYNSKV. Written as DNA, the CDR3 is TGTGCCACCTGGGACGGGCGCGGCACTGGTTGGTTCAAGATATTT. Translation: CATWDGRGTGWFKIF.

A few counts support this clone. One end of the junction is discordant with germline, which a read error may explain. CDR3 sequence: CATWDYKKLF. CDR3 DNA sequence: TGCGCCACCTGGGATTATAAGAAACTCTTT. This chain joins TRGV8 and TRGJ1 or TRGJ2. The germline gives CDR1 VENAVY, CDR2 YDSYNSRV. This CDR3 comprises 10 residues.

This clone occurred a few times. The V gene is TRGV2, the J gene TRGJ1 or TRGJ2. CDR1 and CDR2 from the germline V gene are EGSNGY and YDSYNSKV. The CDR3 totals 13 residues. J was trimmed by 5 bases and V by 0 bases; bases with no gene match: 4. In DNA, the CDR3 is TGTGCCACCTGGGACGGGCTGCATTATAAGAAACTCTTT. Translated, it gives CATWDGLHYKKLF.